This T cell receptor (beta chain) was profiled in a study of blood T cells in healthy people across ages. Whole-study findings and limits: Greater diversity and more naive CD4+ cells were seen in long-lived donors than in aged donors.

Only a few counts were recorded for this clonotype. Antigen specificity is unknown. A second PCR of about 6 to 12 cycles used a sample-barcoded 5' primer and a J-beta primer mix. MiXCR, run by TCRdb on the 5' RACE reads, gives a single entry per CDR3 protein. Of roughly 2 million distinct CDR3 sequences in the sample, roughly 50% were seen once. V was clipped by 4 bases and J by 1 base; unmatched bases: 10. The CDR3 is 17 amino acids. CDR1 SGHRS and CDR2 YFSETQ come from the germline V gene. The chain combines TRBV5-1 with TRBJ2-3, with TRBD2 identical over 9 bases. Specimen: blood. This sequence originates from a middle-aged woman in good health. CDR3 region: CASSPRPRTSGTDTQYF. CDR3 sequence (DNA): TGCGCCAGCAGCCCCCGTCCTAGGACTAGCGGCACAGATACGCAGTATTTT.